Listed below are T cell receptor beta chains from one sample, sequenced in a study of CD8 T cells in ankylosing spondylitis. A single record per CDR3 protein comes from TCRdb applying MiXCR to the 5' RACE reads. The sample lists a few hundred thousand distinct CDR3 sequences, approximately 20% occurring once. The specimen sequenced was blood, either unsorted or a sorted T cell fraction (not recorded which). The receptor set was obtained from a male donor with ankylosing spondylitis or in good health (not recorded which). CDR3s include the opening cysteine and the closing phenylalanine or tryptophan. Fields, in order: D gene, CDR3 length, J gene, clone size, V gene, CDR3 DNA, CDR3 protein. The D gene is left open where the match is weak. Clone size is shown for a subset of rows, as once, few, many or a class of expanded clone.

D: TRBD1
length: 15
J: TRBJ1-1
size: -
V: TRBV7-9
DNA: TGTGCCAGCAGCTCCCTGACAGGGGGGGGGACTGAAGCTTTCTTT
CDR3: CASSSLTGGGTEAFF

D: -
length: 15
J: TRBJ2-2
size: -
V: TRBV5-5
DNA: TGTGCCAGCAGCTACGGGTTTCCGGGGTCCGGGGAGCTGTTTTTT
CDR3: CASSYGFPGSGELFF

D: -
length: 14
J: TRBJ2-7
size: -
V: TRBV20-1
DNA: TGCAGTGCTAGCCCGCACTCAGTGCGATGGGAGCAGTACTTC
CDR3: CSASPHSVRWEQYF

D: -
length: 12
J: TRBJ2-3
size: few
V: TRBV7-6
DNA: TGTGCCAGCAGCTTTATGTTAGATACGCAGTATTTT
CDR3: CASSFMLDTQYF

D: -
length: 14
J: TRBJ2-7
size: few
V: TRBV12-3/TRBV12-4
DNA: TGTGCCAGCAGTTCAGGGGCCGCCTCCCACGAGCAGTACTTC
CDR3: CASSSGAASHEQYF

D: -
length: 15
J: TRBJ2-3
size: few
V: TRBV7-9
DNA: TGTGCCAGCAGCTTAGTGACCCGACTCCGCGATACGCAGTATTTT
CDR3: CASSLVTRLRDTQYF

D: -
length: 18
J: TRBJ2-1
size: -
V: TRBV12-2
DNA: TGTGCAAGTCGCCTACATACCAACGAGGACGGAAAAAAAAATGAGCAGTTCTTC
CDR3: CASRLHTNEDGKKNEQFF

D: -
length: 14
J: TRBJ1-2
size: -
V: TRBV2
DNA: TGTACCAGGGATACCCCAGGAATTAACTATGGCTACACCTTC
CDR3: CTRDTPGINYGYTF

D: -
length: 11
J: TRBJ2-1
size: -
V: TRBV30
DNA: TGTGCCTGGAGTGTATGGGGTGAGCAGTTCTTC
CDR3: CAWSVWGEQFF

D: -
length: 16
J: TRBJ2-3
size: once
V: TRBV10-2
DNA: TGCGCCAGCAGTGAGTCCCTGGGGGGGGCTGCAGATACGCAGTATTTT
CDR3: CASSESLGGAADTQYF

D: TRBD1
length: 14
J: TRBJ2-1
size: few
V: TRBV28
DNA: TGTGCCAGCAGTCCTCCGGGACAGTTCGTTGAGCAGTTCTTC
CDR3: CASSPPGQFVEQFF

D: TRBD2
length: 17
J: TRBJ2-5
size: few
V: TRBV7-9
DNA: TGTGCCAGCAGCCTAAGCCCCGGGACTAGCGGGCAAGAGACCCAGTACTTC
CDR3: CASSLSPGTSGQETQYF

D: -
length: 14
J: TRBJ2-1
size: -
V: TRBV11-2
DNA: TGTGCCAGCAGCTTAGGGACAAACTACAATGAGCAGTTCTTC
CDR3: CASSLGTNYNEQFF

D: -
length: 14
J: TRBJ2-3
size: -
V: TRBV29-1
DNA: TGCAGCGTTGAAGCGGGCAGGGGCTGGGATACGCAGTATTTT
CDR3: CSVEAGRGWDTQYF

D: -
length: 11
J: TRBJ2-5
size: -
V: TRBV21-1
DNA: TGTGCCAGCATCCCACGCGGGACCCAGTACTTC
CDR3: CASIPRGTQYF

D: TRBD2
length: 16
J: TRBJ2-2
size: -
V: TRBV7-9
DNA: TGTGCCAGCAGCTCCACTAGCGGGGGGAACACCGGGGAGCTGTTTTTT
CDR3: CASSSTSGGNTGELFF

D: -
length: 14
J: TRBJ1-2
size: many
V: TRBV2
DNA: TGTGCCAGCAGTGACGGGGGGAGTCACTATGGCTACACCTTC
CDR3: CASSDGGSHYGYTF

D: -
length: 14
J: TRBJ2-1
size: -
V: TRBV28
DNA: TGTGCCAGCAGTCGCCACAGGGTTCGGGATGAGCAGTTCTTC
CDR3: CASSRHRVRDEQFF

D: -
length: 12
J: TRBJ2-7
size: few
V: TRBV29-1
DNA: TGCAGCGTGAGACCCCTAGGTGGAGAGCAGTACTTC
CDR3: CSVRPLGGEQYF

D: -
length: 13
J: TRBJ2-7
size: -
V: TRBV20-1
DNA: TGCAGTGCTCTCCCGGTAAGCTCCTACGAGCAGTACTTC
CDR3: CSALPVSSYEQYF

D: -
length: 12
J: TRBJ2-2
size: many
V: TRBV29-1
DNA: TGCAGCGTTGTCACGAGGACCGGGGAGCTGTTTTTT
CDR3: CSVVTRTGELFF

D: TRBD1
length: 15
J: TRBJ2-5
size: few
V: TRBV7-9
DNA: TGTGCCAGCAGCAAGACAGGGTCCTACCAAGAGACCCAGTACTTC
CDR3: CASSKTGSYQETQYF

D: -
length: 14
J: TRBJ2-2
size: few
V: TRBV28
DNA: TGTGCCAGCAGTTCCGGAGGGAGGACCGGGGAGCTGTTTTTT
CDR3: CASSSGGRTGELFF

D: -
length: 14
J: TRBJ2-7
size: -
V: TRBV10-3
DNA: TGTGCCATCAGTGATAGGGAGTTGAACTACGAGCAGTACTTC
CDR3: CAISDRELNYEQYF

D: -
length: 15
J: TRBJ2-5
size: few
V: TRBV7-6
DNA: TGTGCCAGCAGCTATGACAATATCCCAGTTGAGACCCAGTACTTC
CDR3: CASSYDNIPVETQYF

D: -
length: 12
J: TRBJ2-7
size: -
V: TRBV12-3/TRBV12-4
DNA: TGTGCCAGCAGTTTGTGGTCCTACGAGCAGTACTTC
CDR3: CASSLWSYEQYF

D: TRBD1
length: 20
J: TRBJ2-7
size: -
V: TRBV7-3
DNA: TGTGCCAGCAGACGAACCTGGACAGGGGGGGGACACCCGCAATACTACGAGCAGTACTTC
CDR3: CASRRTWTGGGHPQYYEQYF

D: -
length: 13
J: TRBJ2-5
size: -
V: TRBV5-1
DNA: TGCGCCAGCAGCTGGACCGTTGAAGAGACCCAGTACTTC
CDR3: CASSWTVEETQYF

D: TRBD2
length: 16
J: TRBJ2-5
size: -
V: TRBV28
DNA: TGTGCCAGCAGTTTAGGGCTAGCGGAACCTCGGGAGACCCAGTACTTC
CDR3: CASSLGLAEPRETQYF

D: TRBD1
length: 18
J: TRBJ2-5
size: -
V: TRBV12-3/TRBV12-4
DNA: TGTGCCAGCAGTTCCGAGCCACGACAGGGACCCGACAAAGAGACCCAGTACTTC
CDR3: CASSSEPRQGPDKETQYF

D: TRBD1
length: 14
J: TRBJ1-5
size: -
V: TRBV2
DNA: TGTGCCAGCAGTACTTCAGGGGGCAGTCAGCCCCAGCATTTT
CDR3: CASSTSGGSQPQHF

D: -
length: 15
J: TRBJ2-3
size: few
V: TRBV6-7
DNA: TGTGCCACTACCCTGCCGGACCCTCCTCAGGATACGCAGTATTTT
CDR3: CATTLPDPPQDTQYF

D: -
length: 15
J: TRBJ2-2
size: few
V: TRBV19
DNA: TGTGCCAGTAGCCCAAGGGCCAGGAAGACCGGGGAGCTGTTTTTT
CDR3: CASSPRARKTGELFF

D: TRBD1
length: 15
J: TRBJ2-7
size: -
V: TRBV28
DNA: TGTGCCAGCAGACCTGGGACAGGAGGCTCCTACGAGCAGTACTTC
CDR3: CASRPGTGGSYEQYF

D: -
length: 11
J: TRBJ2-3
size: few
V: TRBV4-1
DNA: TGCGCCAGCAGCGGGTATGAAGGGCAGTATTTT
CDR3: CASSGYEGQYF

D: TRBD1
length: 14
J: TRBJ2-1
size: -
V: TRBV13
DNA: TGTGCCAGCAGCATAGGGACAGGGGACAATGAGCAGTTCTTC
CDR3: CASSIGTGDNEQFF

D: TRBD1
length: 16
J: TRBJ2-7
size: few
V: TRBV7-9
DNA: TGTGCCAGCAGCTCAACGACCGGACAGGGGATCTACGAGCAGTACTTC
CDR3: CASSSTTGQGIYEQYF

D: TRBD1
length: 14
J: TRBJ1-2
size: few
V: TRBV7-9
DNA: TGTGCCAGCGGCCTTGGGACAGGGGCTTGGGGCTACACCTTC
CDR3: CASGLGTGAWGYTF

D: -
length: 12
J: TRBJ2-3
size: few
V: TRBV5-6
DNA: TGTGCCAGCAGGAGCGGTGAAGATACGCAGTATTTT
CDR3: CASRSGEDTQYF

D: -
length: 13
J: TRBJ2-6
size: -
V: TRBV29-1
DNA: TGCAGCGTGAAGGACTCTGGGGCCAACGTCCTGACTTTC
CDR3: CSVKDSGANVLTF

D: -
length: 14
J: TRBJ2-3
size: few
V: TRBV12-3/TRBV12-4
DNA: TGTGCCAGCAGTTTTAGTCGCCACACAGATACGCAGTATTTT
CDR3: CASSFSRHTDTQYF